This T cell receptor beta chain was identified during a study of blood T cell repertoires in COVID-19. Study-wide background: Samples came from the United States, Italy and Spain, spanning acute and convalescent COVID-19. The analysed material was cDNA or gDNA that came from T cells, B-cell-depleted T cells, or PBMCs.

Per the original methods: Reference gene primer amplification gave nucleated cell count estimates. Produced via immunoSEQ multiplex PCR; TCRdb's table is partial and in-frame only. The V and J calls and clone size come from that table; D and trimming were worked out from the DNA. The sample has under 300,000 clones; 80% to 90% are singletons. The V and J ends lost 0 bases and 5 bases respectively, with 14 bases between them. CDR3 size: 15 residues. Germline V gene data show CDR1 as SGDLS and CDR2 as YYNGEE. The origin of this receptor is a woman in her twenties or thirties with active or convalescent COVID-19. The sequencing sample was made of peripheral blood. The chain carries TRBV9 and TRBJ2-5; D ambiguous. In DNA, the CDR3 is TGTGCCAGCAGCGTAGGTGGGCACGACATGGAGACCCAGTACTTC. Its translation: CASSVGGHDMETQYF.